A single sample gave rise to the 15 T cell receptor beta chains below, sequenced in a study of CD8 T cells in Susac syndrome. 0.5 to 1 ug RNA was reverse transcribed with random hexamers. Using its own MiXCR run on the immunoSEQ multiplex PCR reads, TCRdb lists one record per CDR3 protein. This sample has around 130,000 distinct CDR3 sequences, with about 90% found just once. The sample taken for sequencing was CD8+ T cells from PBMCs. The receptors were gathered from a human donor with multiple sclerosis.

The chain couples TRBV7-9 to TRBJ2-1; D is possibly TRBD1 (6 bases). The CDR3 spans 19 residues. Germline CDR1 is SEHNR and CDR2 is FQNEAQ (reference sequence). The germline V and J ends were trimmed by 2 bases and 9 bases, with 29 bases remaining between them. This chain's CDR3 is CASSLRWIRQGQARPEQFF. The CDR3 DNA sequence: TGTGCCAGCAGCTTAAGGTGGATCCGCCAGGGACAAGCTCGGCCTGAGCAGTTCTTC.

V gene TRBV10-3 combines with J gene TRBJ1-3; D is uncertain. The CDR3 has 11 residues. The germline V and J ends were trimmed by 6 bases and 4 bases, with 4 bases remaining between them. Germline CDR1 ENHRY, CDR2 SYGVKD. CDR3 nucleotides: TGTGCCATCAGACAGGGAAACACCATATATTTT. The encoded protein is CAIRQGNTIYF.

The V and J genes are TRBV5-1 and TRBJ2-1; tentative D call: TRBD1 (5 bases). CDR1 is SGHRS, CDR2 YFSETQ, per germline. The V end was cut by 3 bases, the J end by 4 bases, with 11 bases between. The CDR3 loop spans 14 amino acids. The chain's CDR3 is CASSSWTSYNEQFF. DNA for the CDR3: TGCGCCAGCAGCTCCTGGACATCATACAATGAGCAGTTCTTC.

This clonotype was observed once. This chain uses TRBV4-1 with TRBJ1-2, with no clear D. This CDR3 is 14 amino acids long. The V end was cut by 3 bases, the J end by 5 bases, with 13 bases between. Germline CDR1 and CDR2: MGHRA and YSYEKL. The CDR3 sequence: CASSHLVVAYGYTF. CDR3 DNA: TGCGCCAGCAGCCATCTGGTCGTGGCTTATGGCTACACCTTC.

The rearrangement uses TRBV3-1 and TRBJ1-2, with 10 bases lining up with TRBD1. From germline, CDR1 is LGHDT and CDR2 YNNKEL (reference sequence). The CDR3 sequence is 15 residues long. After removal of 4 bases from V and 8 bases from J, the junction contained 10 bases not matched to a gene. The CDR3 DNA reads as TGTGCCAGCAGCCCCCGGGACAGGGGACTACTCGGCTACACCTTC. Encoded protein: CASSPRDRGLLGYTF.

V and J are TRBV7-9 and TRBJ2-5, with a tentative D call TRBD1 (8 bases). The CDR3 is 17 amino acids. V was trimmed by 5 bases and J by 5 bases, leaving 24 bases between them. Germline V CDR1 and CDR2: SEHNR, FQNEAQ (reference sequence). The CDR3 coding sequence is TGTGCCAGCAGCCTTGACAGGGGCGGACTAGGAGATGAGACCCAGTACTTC. It is translated as CASSLDRGGLGDETQYF.

The rearrangement links TRBV24-1 to TRBJ2-3, with 8 bases fitting TRBD1. From germline, CDR1 is KGHDR and CDR2 SFDVKD. Trimming cost V 3 bases and J 1 base; bases outside gene matches: 2. The length of the CDR3 is 15 residues. The CDR3 region is CATSDQTGGTDTQYF. DNA of the CDR3: TGTGCCACCAGTGATCAGACAGGGGGCACAGATACGCAGTATTTT.

This clonotype occurred a few times. The V gene is TRBV19, the J gene TRBJ2-4, with D perhaps TRBD2 (5 bases). The CDR3 spans 15 residues. V dropped 7 bases and J dropped 6 bases, with 19 bases sitting between them. CDR1 is LNHDA and CDR2 is SQIVND in the germline V gene (reference sequence). The CDR3 nucleotides are TGTGCCAGTACCCCCACTTATAAAGCGGCAAACATTCAGTACTTC. This gives the protein CASTPTYKAANIQYF.

The rearrangement links TRBV29-1 to TRBJ2-7; possible D gene TRBD1, 6 bases. This CDR3 region has 13 residues. CDR1 is SQVTM and CDR2 is ANQGSEA in the germline V gene. V lost 7 bases and J 0 bases, leaving 13 bases between the germline ends. Written as DNA, the CDR3 is TGCAGCGGACGGACAGCCTCCTCCTACGAGCAGTACTTC. Translated, it gives CSGRTASSYEQYF.

The rearrangement joins TRBV27 to TRBJ1-1; 7 positions match TRBD1. The CDR3 is 14 residues long. Germline assignment: CDR1 MNHEY and CDR2 SMNVEV (reference sequence). Trimming cost V 5 bases and J 3 bases; bases outside gene matches: 6. The CDR3 is CASSPGTAHTEAFF. DNA for the CDR3: TGTGCCAGCAGTCCGGGGACAGCACACACTGAAGCTTTCTTT.

This chain connects TRBV2 to TRBJ2-2; maybe TRBD1 (6 bases). Trimming left V 9 bases short and J 1 base short, with 12 bases between. The CDR3 runs to 14 residues. From germline, CDR1 is SNHLY and CDR2 FYNNEI. CDR3 region: CARSGTMNTGELFF. In DNA, the CDR3 is TGTGCCAGGTCAGGGACAATGAACACCGGGGAGCTGTTTTTT.

V gene TRBV29-1 combines with J gene TRBJ1-1; TRBD1 might be the D (5 bases). The V and J ends lost 6 bases and 0 bases respectively, with 8 bases between them. The CDR3 consists of 12 residues. The germline CDR1 and CDR2 sequences are SQVTM and ANQGSEA. DNA for the CDR3: TGCAGCGTACTGACAGTGAACACTGAAGCTTTCTTT. Encoded protein: CSVLTVNTEAFF.

This chain links TRBV9 with TRBJ2-6, with a weak D call TRBD2 (5 bases). The V gene's germline CDR1 is SGDLS and CDR2 YYNGEE. The V end lost 2 bases, the J end lost 2 bases, and 5 bases lay between the germline ends. This CDR3 contains 14 residues. In DNA form, the CDR3 reads TGTGCCAGCAGCGTCGGGGCTGGGGCCAACGTCCTGACTTTC. Protein sequence: CASSVGAGANVLTF. Complete variable domain (other parts from reference TRBV9 and TRBJ2-6): DSGVTQTPKHLITATGQRVTLRCSPRSGDLSVYWYQQSLDQGLQFLIQYYNGEERAKGNILERFSAQQFPDLHSELNLSSLELGDSALYFCASSVGAGANVLTFGAGSRLTVL.

This chain uses TRBV19 with TRBJ1-1; 7 bases agree with TRBD1. V was clipped by 9 bases and J by 6 bases; unmatched bases: 7. CDR3 size: 12 residues. CDR1 LNHDA and CDR2 SQIVND come from the germline V gene (reference sequence). The CDR3 here is CASRQGWAEAFF. In DNA, the CDR3 is TGTGCCAGCCGACAGGGCTGGGCTGAAGCTTTCTTT.

V gene TRBV5-4 combines with J gene TRBJ2-2, with D maybe TRBD1 (6 bases). The CDR3 is 16 amino acids. Per germline, CDR1 SGHNT and CDR2 YYREEE (reference sequence). With 0 bases removed from V and 5 bases from J, the gap between germline ends came to 14 bases. Here the CDR3 reads CASSLGGQGETGELFF. CDR3 nucleotide sequence: TGTGCCAGCAGCTTGGGGGGACAAGGGGAGACCGGGGAGCTGTTTTTT.